This TCR beta chain was identified in a study of T cells in Graves' hyperthyroidism and ophthalmopathy. Germline CDR1 is DFQATT and CDR2 is SNEGSKA (reference sequence). The ends lost 6 bases at V and 0 bases at J; junction bases unmatched: 8. The CDR3 is made up of 16 amino acids. TCR beta CDR3 regions were amplified from RNA transcripts. In the first-round RT-PCR of the TCR CDR3, the HTBI primer set was used. Via MiXCR, TCRdb re-called the multiplex PCR reads, giving one row per CDR3 protein. The sample gives 480,000 or so distinct CDR3 sequences, approximately 15% of which show up once; roughly 17% is in the top ten. Patients were aged 18 to 65, had disease duration under 2 months, and had newly diagnosed hyperthyroidism. Many counts were recorded for this clonotype.

The specimen sequenced was blood. J is TRBJ2-3 and V is TRBV20-1; 11 bases are a match to TRBD2. The sequence was obtained from a young woman with Graves' hyperthyroidism. CDR3 DNA sequence: TGCAGTGCAGATAGTAGCGGGAGGGCCAGCACAGATACGCAGTATTTT. Encoded protein: CSADSSGRASTDTQYF.